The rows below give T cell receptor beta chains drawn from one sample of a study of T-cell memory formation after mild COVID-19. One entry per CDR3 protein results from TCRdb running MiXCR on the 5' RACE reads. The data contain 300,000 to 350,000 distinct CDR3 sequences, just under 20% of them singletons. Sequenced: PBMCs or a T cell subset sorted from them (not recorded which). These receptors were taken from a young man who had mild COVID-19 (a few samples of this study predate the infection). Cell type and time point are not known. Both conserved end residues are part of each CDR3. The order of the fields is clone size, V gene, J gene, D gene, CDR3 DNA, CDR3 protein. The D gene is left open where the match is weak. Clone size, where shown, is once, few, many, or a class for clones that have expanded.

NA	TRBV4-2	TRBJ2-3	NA	TGTGCCAGCAGCCAAGTTCCACAACGGGGAGATACGCAGTATTTT	CASSQVPQRGDTQYF
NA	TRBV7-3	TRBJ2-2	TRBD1	TGTGCCAGCAGCCAAATCCCGGGACAGGGGGACCGGGAGCTGTTTTTT	CASSQIPGQGDRELFF
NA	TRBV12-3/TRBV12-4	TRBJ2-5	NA	TGTGCCAGCAGTTTCAAGGACGGAGAGAGACCCCAGTACTTC	CASSFKDGERPQYF
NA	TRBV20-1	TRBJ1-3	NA	TGCAGTGCTAGGAGGGAGCCAGGTTTATGGTATTTT	CSARREPGLWYF
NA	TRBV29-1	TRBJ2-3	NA	TGCAGCGTTGAAGAACGTCCGAACCCCACAGATACGCAGTATTTT	CSVEERPNPTDTQYF
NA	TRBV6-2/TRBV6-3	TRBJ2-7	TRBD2	TGTGCCAGCAGACCGGGAGGGGCCGAAATCTACGAGCAGTACTTC	CASRPGGAEIYEQYF
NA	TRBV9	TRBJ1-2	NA	TGTGCCAGCAGCGTAGATCTAGCGCCCTATGGCTACACCTTC	CASSVDLAPYGYTF
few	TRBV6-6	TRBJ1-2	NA	TGTGCCAGCAAGGGGGAGAACTATGGCTACACCTTC	CASKGENYGYTF
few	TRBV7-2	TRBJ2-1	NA	TGTGCCAGCAGCTCATACAATGAGCACTTCTTC	CASSSYNEHFF
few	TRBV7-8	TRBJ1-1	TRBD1	TGTGCCAGCAGCTCGAAGGGACAGGGGGGCACTGAAGCTTTCTTT	CASSSKGQGGTEAFF
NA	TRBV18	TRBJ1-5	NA	TGTGCCAGCTCACCTCGATCCGGGACCCAGCATTTT	CASSPRSGTQHF
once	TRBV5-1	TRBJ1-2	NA	TGCGCCAGCAGCTTGGAGTCAGGGACCAACTATGGCTACACCTTC	CASSLESGTNYGYTF
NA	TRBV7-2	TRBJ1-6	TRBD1	TGTGCCAGCAGCTTACAGGGGGCGGATTCACCCCTCCACTTT	CASSLQGADSPLHF
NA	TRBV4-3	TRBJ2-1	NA	TGCGCCAGCAGCCAAGATCATTGGGGGGACAATGAGCAGTTCTTC	CASSQDHWGDNEQFF
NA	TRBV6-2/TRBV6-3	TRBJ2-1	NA	TGTGCCAGCAGCCGGGGACTCTTAAATGAGCAGTTCTTC	CASSRGLLNEQFF
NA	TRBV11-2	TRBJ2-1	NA	TGTGCCAGCAGCTTCGGGCCGAGGGATGAGCAGTTCTTC	CASSFGPRDEQFF
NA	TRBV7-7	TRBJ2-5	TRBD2	TGTGCCAGCAGCCGCGGGGGGCCCCAAGAGACCCAGTACTTC	CASSRGGPQETQYF
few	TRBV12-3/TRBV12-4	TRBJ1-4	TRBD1	TGTGCCAGCAGTTCACACACAGGGGCAACTAATGAAAAACTGTTTTTT	CASSSHTGATNEKLFF
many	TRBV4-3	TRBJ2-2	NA	TGCGCCAGCAGCCAGCTCTTCACCGGGGAGCTGTTTTTT	CASSQLFTGELFF
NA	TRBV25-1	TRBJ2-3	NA	TGTGCCAGCAGTGATCCCCAGGCCTATCCCACAGATACGCAGTATTTT	CASSDPQAYPTDTQYF
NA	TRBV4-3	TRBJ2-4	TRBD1	TGCGCCAGCAGCCAAGATACAGGGGGCTTGGGCATTCAGTACTTC	CASSQDTGGLGIQYF
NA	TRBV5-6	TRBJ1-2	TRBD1	TGTGCCAGCAGCTTGGTGCAGGGGGCGGGTGGCTACACCTTC	CASSLVQGAGGYTF
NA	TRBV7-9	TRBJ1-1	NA	TGTGCCAGCAGCCCACAACGGGGCCCCCGCGGGACTGAAGCTTTCTTT	CASSPQRGPRGTEAFF
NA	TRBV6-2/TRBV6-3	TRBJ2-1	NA	TGTGCCAGCACCATCCCCCGTCTAGCAGGCCTCAGAGGCGAGCAGTTCTTC	CASTIPRLAGLRGEQFF
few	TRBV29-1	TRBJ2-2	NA	TGCAGCGATATTGGATTGGGAACCGGGGAGCTGTTTTTT	CSDIGLGTGELFF
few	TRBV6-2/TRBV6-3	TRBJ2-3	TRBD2	TGTGCCAGCAGTCAAGGGGACTATTCTCGCACAGATACGCAGTATTTT	CASSQGDYSRTDTQYF
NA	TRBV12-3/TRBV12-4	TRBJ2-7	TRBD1	TGTGCCAGCAGTTCAGGGACAGGCAACCCATACGAGCAGTACTTC	CASSSGTGNPYEQYF
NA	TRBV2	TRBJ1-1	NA	TGTGCCAGCAGCAGGGGATATAGCGCTGAAGCTTTCTTT	CASSRGYSAEAFF
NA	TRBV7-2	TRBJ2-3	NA	TGTGCCAGCAGCCCTAGCTGGGGCACAGATACGCAGTATTTT	CASSPSWGTDTQYF
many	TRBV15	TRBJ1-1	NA	TGTGCCACCAGCAGAGATGTACAGGGCCCTGAAGCTTTCTTT	CATSRDVQGPEAFF
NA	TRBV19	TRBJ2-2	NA	TGTGCCAGTACGGTACAGGGGAACACCGGGGAGCTGTTTTTT	CASTVQGNTGELFF
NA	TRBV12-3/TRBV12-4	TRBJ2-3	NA	TGTGCCAGCAGTTACGGCCAGGGAGGTGCGCAGTATTTT	CASSYGQGGAQYF
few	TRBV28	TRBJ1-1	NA	TGTGCCAGCAGTTCTTCATATGGTTCTGAGGACACTGAAGCTTTCTTT	CASSSSYGSEDTEAFF
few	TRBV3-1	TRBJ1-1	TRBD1	TGTGCCAGCAGCCTACAGGGGGCAGCTTTCTTT	CASSLQGAAFF
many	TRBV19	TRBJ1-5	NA	TGTGCCAGTAGTTTGACAGGTGCTCACGGGCCCCAGCATTTT	CASSLTGAHGPQHF
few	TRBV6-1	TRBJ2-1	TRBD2	TGTGCCAGCAGTGCCTCTAGCGGGGAGGGGAATGAGCAGTTCTTC	CASSASSGEGNEQFF
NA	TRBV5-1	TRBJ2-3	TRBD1	TGCGCCAGCAGAGACGGACAGGGAAGCACAGATACGCAGTATTTT	CASRDGQGSTDTQYF
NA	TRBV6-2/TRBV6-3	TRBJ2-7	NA	TGTGCCAGCAGTTACCCCGACCACGAGCAGTACTTC	CASSYPDHEQYF
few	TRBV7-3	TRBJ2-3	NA	TGTGCCAGCAGCGCCGGAGGGACGCAGTATTTT	CASSAGGTQYF
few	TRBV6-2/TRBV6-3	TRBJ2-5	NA	TGTGCCAGCAGCTGGAGTGTCGGGGAGACCCAGTACTTC	CASSWSVGETQYF
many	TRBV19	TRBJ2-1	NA	TGTGCCAGTAGTATAAAGCCCCTCTTACAGGGCTACAATGAGCAGTTCTTC	CASSIKPLLQGYNEQFF